The 27 T cell receptor beta chains in this list originate from one sample, sequenced in a study of blood T cell repertoires in COVID-19. TCRdb's copy holds only in-frame clones and misses some; the assay was immunoSEQ multiplex PCR. The table has some 200,000 clones, roughly 90% seen once; the top ten hold around 3.8%. The sequenced sample was PBMCs or T cells enriched from blood (not recorded which). The receptors here all came from a woman aged 40 to 55 with acute COVID-19.

The CDR3 nucleotides read TGCAGCGTGCGCTCGGGACAGGGCAATGAGCAGTTCTTC. It codes for CSVRSGQGNEQFF. The gene calls are TRBV29-1 and TRBJ2-1; 9 bases align to TRBD1. This CDR3 comprises 13 residues. Germline V gene data show CDR1 as SQVTM and CDR2 as ANQGSEA. V lost 6 bases to trimming and J lost 6 bases; unmatched junction nucleotides: 6.

The J gene is TRBJ1-2, the V gene TRBV5-1; D is unresolved. Per germline, CDR1 SGHRS and CDR2 YFSETQ. The CDR3 runs 15 residues. The ends were cut back, 0 bases at V and 3 bases at J, with 12 bases in the middle. The CDR3 bases are TGCGCCAGCAGCTTGGGGTTGTCAGGCGACTATGGCTACACCTTC. Protein sequence: CASSLGLSGDYGYTF.

The gene calls are TRBV3-1 (or the pseudogene TRBV3-2) and TRBJ1-1; D not certain. Germline assignment: CDR1 LGHDT and CDR2 YNNKEL (reference sequence). This CDR3 is 13 amino acids long. The V end lost 3 bases, the J end lost 3 bases, and 8 bases lay between the germline ends. DNA for the CDR3: TGTGCCAGCAGCCATGCGCGGGACACTGAAGCTTTCTTT. The encoded protein is CASSHARDTEAFF.

This clone was detected once. This rearrangement joins TRBV18 to TRBJ1-3; D gene unclear. Germline V gives CDR1 KGHSH, CDR2 LQKENI. The CDR3 is made up of 16 amino acids. Trimming pared 5 bases from V and 0 bases from J, leaving 14 bases between. The CDR3 reads CASSNAPELSGNTIYF. CDR3 sequence (DNA): TGTGCCAGCTCAAATGCTCCTGAGCTCTCTGGAAACACCATATATTTT. The whole variable domain, filled in from reference TRBV18 and TRBJ1-3, reads NAGVMQNPRHLVRRRGQEARLRCSPMKGHSHVYWYRQLPEEGLKFMVYLQKENIIDESGMPKERFSAEFPKEGPSILRIQQVVRGDSAAYFCASSNAPELSGNTIYFGEGSWLTVV.

The V and J genes are TRBV2 and TRBJ2-3, with D maybe TRBD2 (7 bases). This CDR3 is built from 14 residues. V was cut by 1 base and J by 14 bases, with 19 bases left in between. Germline V lookup: CDR1 SNHLY, CDR2 FYNNEI. CDR3 residues: CASSEGGIMAGAYF. The CDR3 region has the DNA TGTGCCAGCAGTGAAGGGGGAATTATGGCGGGGGCGTATTTT.

J is TRBJ2-7 and V is TRBV2; maybe TRBD1 (6 bases). This CDR3 has 12 residues. V lost 6 bases to trimming and J lost 3 bases, with 9 bases between them. Germline V lookup: CDR1 SNHLY, CDR2 FYNNEI. DNA for the CDR3: TGTGCCAGCAGGACAGGAAGCTACGAGCAGTACTTC. It yields the protein CASRTGSYEQYF.

This chain connects TRBV18 to TRBJ2-5; tentative D call: TRBD1 (5 bases). Trimming removed 2 bases from V and 3 bases from J, with 7 bases in between. The germline CDR1 and CDR2 sequences are KGHSH and LQKENI. This CDR3 spans 13 amino acids. The DNA of the CDR3 is TGTGCCAGCTCACCATCCAGGGAAGAGACCCAGTACTTC. Its protein is CASSPSREETQYF.

This clone was observed a single time. The chain links TRBV29-1 to TRBJ1-2; D is possibly TRBD1 (5 bases). The V end was cut by 6 bases, the J end by 2 bases, with 10 bases between. The CDR3 loop spans 12 amino acids. From germline, CDR1 is SQVTM and CDR2 ANQGSEA. CDR3 protein: CSVAGWNYGYTF. DNA for the CDR3: TGCAGCGTGGCAGGGTGGAACTATGGCTACACCTTC.

The chain joins TRBV11-2 to TRBJ2-7, with a possible D match to TRBD1 (6 bases). Trimming removed 3 bases from V and 3 bases from J, with 9 bases in between. The CDR3 loop spans 13 amino acids. In germline, CDR1 is SGHAT, CDR2 FQNNGV. Here the CDR3 reads CASSLGHSYEQYV. The CDR3 bases are TGTGCCAGCAGCTTGGGACATAGCTACGAGCAGTACGTC.

The chain couples TRBV4-3 to TRBJ2-1; D is unresolved. Trimming left V 1 base short and J 4 bases short, with 8 bases between. Germline CDR1 and CDR2: LGHNA and YSLEER. The CDR3 contains 14 residues. The CDR3, as DNA: TGCGCCAGCAGCCAAGGGTGGCCTTACAATGAGCAGTTCTTC. Encoded protein: CASSQGWPYNEQFF.

CDR3 sequence (DNA): TGTGCCAGCAGCGTAGGTAGGGGAGGAGGCCCTGAAGCTTTCTTT. Translated: CASSVGRGGGPEAFF. The V gene is TRBV9, the J gene TRBJ1-1, with D tentatively TRBD1 (5 bases). The CDR3 has 15 residues. Trimming cost V 0 bases and J 6 bases, with 15 bases left between them. Germline V gene lookup returns CDR1 SGDLS and CDR2 YYNGEE.

This sequence joins TRBV7-2 and TRBJ1-4, with 9 positions matching TRBD1. Germline V lookup: CDR1 SGHTA, CDR2 FQGNSA. This CDR3 has 15 residues. Trimming cost V 6 bases and J 5 bases; bases outside gene matches: 7. The CDR3 loop is CASRTRQGGNEKLFF. DNA of the CDR3: TGTGCCAGCAGAACCCGACAGGGGGGGAATGAAAAACTGTTTTTT.

V is TRBV28 and J is TRBJ2-7; 10 bases agree with TRBD1. Looked up from germline, CDR1 is MDHEN and CDR2 is SYDVKM. J was trimmed by 6 bases and V by 5 bases; bases with no gene match: 13. The CDR3 spans 16 residues. Here the CDR3 reads CASSPPQGTGVAEQYF. CDR3 DNA: TGTGCCAGCAGTCCTCCCCAGGGGACAGGGGTGGCCGAGCAGTACTTC.

V usage is TRBV6-1 and J usage is TRBJ1-2; no reliable D call. The V gene's germline CDR1 is MNHNS and CDR2 SASEGT. This CDR3 is built from 12 residues. The ends were cut back, 3 bases at V and 7 bases at J, with 9 bases in the middle. The CDR3 loop is CASSESRGGYTF. The CDR3 DNA is TGTGCCAGCAGTGAGTCCCGGGGTGGCTACACCTTC.

The J gene is TRBJ1-2, the V gene TRBV15; 8 bases fit TRBD1. Unmatched junction bases numbered 3, after V lost 4 bases and J lost 2 bases. This CDR3 is built from 14 residues. CDR1 is LNHNV and CDR2 is YYDKDF in the germline V gene (reference sequence). The CDR3: CATSKDRVNYGYTF. DNA for the CDR3: TGTGCCACCAGCAAGGACAGGGTGAACTATGGCTACACCTTC.

This chain uses TRBV5-4 with TRBJ2-1, with D unresolved. The V and J ends lost 4 bases and 8 bases respectively, with 19 bases between them. The CDR3 has 15 amino acids. Germline V CDR1 and CDR2: SGHNT, YYREEE (reference sequence). The CDR3 spells CASSPGIRPPDEQFF. The CDR3 DNA sequence: TGTGCCAGCAGCCCGGGTATACGGCCCCCCGATGAGCAGTTCTTC.

The rearrangement joins TRBV5-6 to TRBJ1-1, with D maybe TRBD1 (6 bases). Germline loops: CDR1 SGHDT, CDR2 YYEEEE. Trimming took off 6 bases at V and 4 bases at J, with 10 bases between the two ends. CDR3 length equals 12 residues. The CDR3, as DNA: TGTGCCAGCACCCTAGGGGGCACTGAAGCTTTCTTT. This sequence encodes CASTLGGTEAFF.

A note on this clone: Mismatch with germline at one junction end may stem from a read error. The chain carries TRBV7-7 and TRBJ2-5; 8 nucleotides line up with TRBD2. The germline CDR1 and CDR2 sequences are SSHAT and FNYEAQ (reference sequence). There are 15 residues in the CDR3. As DNA, the CDR3 is TGTGCTAGCAGCCCGGGAGGGGGTCGACAAGAGACCCAGTACTTC. Translated, it gives CASSPGGGRQETQYF. Combining the CDR3 with reference TRBV7-7 and TRBJ2-5 gives the whole variable domain GAGVSQSPRYKVTKRGQDVTLRCDPISSHATLYWYQQALGQGPEFLTYFNYEAQPDKSGLPSDRFSAERPEGSISTLTIQRTEQRDSAMYRCASSPGGGRQETQYFGPGTRLLVL.

The chain is built from TRBV5-6 and TRBJ1-4, with 10 bases identical to TRBD1. The V gene's germline CDR1 is SGHDT and CDR2 YYEEEE. J was trimmed by 8 bases and V by 3 bases; bases with no gene match: 10. The CDR3 covers 16 residues. Here the CDR3 reads CASSSRTGTGVEKLFF. The CDR3 DNA sequence: TGTGCCAGCAGCTCACGAACCGGGACAGGGGTCGAAAAACTGTTTTTT.

The gene calls are TRBV5-1 and TRBJ2-5, with a weak D call TRBD1 (6 bases). V lost 4 bases and J lost 4, with 14 bases in between. Germline CDR1 is SGHRS and CDR2 is YFSETQ. This CDR3 is built from 14 residues. CDR3 DNA: TGCGCCAGCAGCAGCACAGGGTTTGGAGAGACCCAGTACTTC. This codes for CASSSTGFGETQYF.

This clone has only one observation. This chain joins TRBV12-5 and TRBJ1-2, with 8 nucleotides matching TRBD1. The trim removed 6 bases at V and 4 bases at J, leaving 10 bases unmatched. Germline values: CDR1 LGHNT, CDR2 FRNRAP. There are 15 residues in the CDR3. CDR3 sequence (DNA): TGTGCTAGTGGGCGGGGACAGGTAAACTTCTATGGCTACACCTTC. Translating gives CASGRGQVNFYGYTF.

The rearrangement uses TRBV7-9 and TRBJ1-2, with D perhaps TRBD1 (6 bases). Germline V lookup: CDR1 SEHNR, CDR2 FQNEAQ (reference sequence). V lost 4 bases and J lost 4, with 16 bases in between. The CDR3 has 15 residues. The CDR3 DNA reads TGTGCCAGCAGCTCCACAGGGTCGGTGAGCTATGGCTACACCTTC. This codes for CASSSTGSVSYGYTF.

The J gene is TRBJ1-6, the V gene TRBV14; 8 positions agree with TRBD1. The J segment lost 0 bases and the V segment lost 4 bases, leaving 5 bases of the junction unmatched. The CDR3 totals 17 residues. The germline V gene has CDR1 SGHDN and CDR2 FVKESK. CDR3 DNA: TGTGCCAGCAGCCGGACAGGGTTGGGCTCCTATAATTCACCCCTCCACTTT. This sequence encodes CASSRTGLGSYNSPLHF.

This chain uses TRBV9 with TRBJ2-5, with TRBD1 matching over 7 bases. The length of the CDR3 is 14 residues. Germline-derived CDR1 and CDR2 are SGDLS and YYNGEE. Germline trimming cut 4 bases from V and 2 bases from J; bases unmatched to any gene: 5. CDR3 in DNA: TGTGCCAGCAGCCCGGGGACAGAGCAAGAGACCCAGTACTTC. Translation: CASSPGTEQETQYF.

There are many counts of this clone. Other DNA sequences from this sample encode an identical CDR3 as well. This sequence joins TRBV14 and TRBJ1-1; D gene ambiguous. The CDR3 runs 13 residues. The ends were cut back, 4 bases at V and 0 bases at J, with 6 bases in the middle. Germline lookup yields CDR1 SGHDN and CDR2 FVKESK. The CDR3 is CASSRQMNTEAFF. Here the CDR3 DNA reads TGTGCCAGCAGCCGCCAGATGAACACTGAAGCTTTCTTT.

The chain carries TRBV6-1 and TRBJ1-1, with 8 nucleotides matching TRBD1. J gave up 1 base and V 0 bases, and 7 bases lay outside the gene matches. Germline V gives CDR1 MNHNS, CDR2 SASEGT. The CDR3 has 17 residues. For the CDR3, the DNA is TGTGCCAGCAGTGAAGCGTGGAGGACAGGGCAGAACACTGAAGCTTTCTTT. It translates to CASSEAWRTGQNTEAFF.

The chain combines TRBV10-2 with TRBJ2-5; TRBD1 matches 8 bases. This CDR3 region has 13 residues. Looked up from germline, CDR1 is WSHSY and CDR2 is SAAADI. Trimming took 7 bases from V and 2 from J; bases not matched to a gene: 3. CDR3 in amino acids: CASTRDRQETQYF. The DNA of the CDR3 is TGCGCCAGCACTAGGGACAGGCAAGAGACCCAGTACTTC.